This T cell receptor (beta chain) was identified in a study of CD8 T cells in Susac syndrome. Reverse transcription of about 0.45 to 1 ug RNA was carried out with random hexamers. TCRdb re-called the immunoSEQ multiplex PCR reads with MiXCR, one entry per CDR3 protein. This table holds over 95,000 distinct CDR3 sequences, under 95% found once. In the case of this clonotype: The antigen remains unidentified.

The CDR3 consists of 15 residues. V shed 5 bases, J shed 5 bases, and the junction held 10 bases outside the gene matches. Germline V lookup: CDR1 SEHNR, CDR2 FQNEAQ (reference sequence). CD8+ and CD4+ T cells from blood underwent TCR beta sequencing, which was carried out in a high-throughput format. Study-level results: Individuals included in the TCR sequencing and HLA analysis were acknowledged by the study to be relatively few in number.

Sequencing was performed on CD8+ T cells from PBMCs. The clonotype comes from a human donor in good health. This chain connects TRBV7-9 to TRBJ2-5; 8 bases line up with TRBD1. The CDR3 spells CASSLTGTGLETQYF. The DNA for the CDR3 is TGTGCCAGCAGCCTGACCGGGACAGGTTTGGAGACCCAGTACTTC.